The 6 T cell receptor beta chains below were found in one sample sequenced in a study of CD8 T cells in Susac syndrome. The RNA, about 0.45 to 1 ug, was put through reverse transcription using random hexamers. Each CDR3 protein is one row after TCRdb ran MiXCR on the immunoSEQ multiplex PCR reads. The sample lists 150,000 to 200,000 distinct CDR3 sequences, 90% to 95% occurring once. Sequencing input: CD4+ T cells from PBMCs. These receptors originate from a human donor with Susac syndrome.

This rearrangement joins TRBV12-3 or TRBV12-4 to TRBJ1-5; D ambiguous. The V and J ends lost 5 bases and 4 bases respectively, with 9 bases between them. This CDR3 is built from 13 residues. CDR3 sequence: CASSRTINQPQHF. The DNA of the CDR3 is TGTGCCAGCAGTCGCACTATTAATCAGCCCCAGCATTTT.

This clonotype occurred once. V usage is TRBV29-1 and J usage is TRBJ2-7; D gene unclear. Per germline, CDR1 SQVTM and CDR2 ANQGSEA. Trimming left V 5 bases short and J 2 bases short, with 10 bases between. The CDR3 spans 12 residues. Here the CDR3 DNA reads TGCAGCGTTAGCAATACGGCCTACGAGCAGTACTTC. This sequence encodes CSVSNTAYEQYF.

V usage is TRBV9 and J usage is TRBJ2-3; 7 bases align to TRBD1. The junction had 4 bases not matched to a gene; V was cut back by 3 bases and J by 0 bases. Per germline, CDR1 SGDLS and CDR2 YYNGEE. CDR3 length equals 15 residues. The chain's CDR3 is CASSERQGSTDTQYF. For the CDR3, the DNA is TGTGCCAGCAGCGAACGACAGGGAAGCACAGATACGCAGTATTTT. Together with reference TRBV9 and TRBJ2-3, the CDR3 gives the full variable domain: DSGVTQTPKHLITATGQRVTLRCSPRSGDLSVYWYQQSLDQGLQFLIQYYNGEERAKGNILERFSAQQFPDLHSELNLSSLELGDSALYFCASSERQGSTDTQYFGPGTRLTVL.

CDR3 coding DNA: TGCGCCAGCAGCCCTCGGGGAGGAGACAGCTCCTATAATTCACCCCTCCACTTT. Amino acid sequence: CASSPRGGDSSYNSPLHF. The rearrangement joins TRBV4-1 to TRBJ1-6; a possible D gene is TRBD1 (5 bases). The germline V and J ends were trimmed by 4 bases and 0 bases, with 16 bases remaining between them. Per the germline V gene, CDR1 is MGHRA and CDR2 is YSYEKL. The CDR3 is made up of 18 amino acids.

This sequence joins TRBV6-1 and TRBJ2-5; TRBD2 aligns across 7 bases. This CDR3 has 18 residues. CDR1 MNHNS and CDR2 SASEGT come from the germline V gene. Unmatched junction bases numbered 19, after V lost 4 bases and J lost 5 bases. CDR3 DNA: TGTGCCAGCAGTGCACCTCCGGGACTACAAATAGTTTCGGAGACCCAGTACTTC. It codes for CASSAPPGLQIVSETQYF.

CDR3 loop: CASYDSFYGYTF. The CDR3 DNA follows: TGTGCCAGCTATGACAGCTTCTATGGCTACACCTTC. J is TRBJ1-2 and V is TRBV25-1; a possible D gene is TRBD1 (5 bases). The CDR3 loop spans 12 amino acids. CDR1 MGHDK and CDR2 SYGVNS come from the germline V gene. Deletions cut 8 bases from V and 4 bases from J, with 11 bases between.